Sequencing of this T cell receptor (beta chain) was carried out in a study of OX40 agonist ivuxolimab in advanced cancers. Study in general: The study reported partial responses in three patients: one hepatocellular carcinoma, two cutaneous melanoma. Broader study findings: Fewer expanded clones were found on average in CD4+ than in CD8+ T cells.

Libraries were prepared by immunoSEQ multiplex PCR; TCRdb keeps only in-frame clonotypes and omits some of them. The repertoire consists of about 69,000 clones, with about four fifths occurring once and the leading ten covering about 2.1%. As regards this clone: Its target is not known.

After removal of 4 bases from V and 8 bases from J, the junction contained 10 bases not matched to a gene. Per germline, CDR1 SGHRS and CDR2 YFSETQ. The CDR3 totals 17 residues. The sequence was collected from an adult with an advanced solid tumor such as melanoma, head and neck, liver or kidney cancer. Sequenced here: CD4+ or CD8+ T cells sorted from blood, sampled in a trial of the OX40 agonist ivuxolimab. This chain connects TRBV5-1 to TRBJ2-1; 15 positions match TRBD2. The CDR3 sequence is CASSAGLAGGPQDEQFF. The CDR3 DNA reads TGCGCCAGCAGCGCCGGACTAGCGGGGGGGCCACAGGATGAGCAGTTCTTC.